The 5 T cell receptor beta chains in this list originate from one sample, sequenced in a study of technical replicates of blood from several donors. Measured with immunoSEQ multiplex PCR; TCRdb has only the in-frame clones, and not every one. The sample includes around 67,000 clones, around nine tenths seen only once; the top ten take approximately 0.39%. Source material: T cells isolated from PBMCs. Receptors were obtained from a human donor in good health.

The rearrangement joins TRBV28 to TRBJ2-3; D unresolved. The germline V gene has CDR1 MDHEN and CDR2 SYDVKM. CDR3 length: 13 amino acids. V lost 2 bases and J lost 4, with 7 bases in between. CDR3 residues: CASSLARADTQYF. CDR3 nucleotides: TGTGCCAGCAGTTTAGCTAGAGCAGATACGCAGTATTTT.

CDR3 sequence reads: CATRGQGSGANVLTF. The CDR3 DNA is TGTGCCACCAGGGGGCAGGGGTCAGGGGCCAACGTCCTGACTTTC. The rearrangement joins TRBV15 to TRBJ2-6, with D possibly TRBD1 on 6 matching bases. Looked up from germline, CDR1 is LNHNV and CDR2 is YYDKDF (reference sequence). Trimming removed 6 bases at V and 4 bases at J, with 13 bases between. The CDR3 runs to 15 residues.

This clone was seen only once. V usage is TRBV12-5 and J usage is TRBJ2-3; a weak D match, TRBD2 (6 bases). The CDR3 has 13 amino acids. From germline, CDR1 is LGHNT and CDR2 FRNRAP. Trimming took 5 bases from V and 8 from J, leaving 14 bases between them. The CDR3 DNA follows: TGTGCTAGTGGTCGGGAGCCCGCGATTACGCAGTATTTT. Translation: CASGREPAITQYF.

The J gene is TRBJ1-1, the V gene TRBV4-1, with D possibly TRBD1 on 6 matching bases. V lost 4 bases to trimming and J lost 1 base, with 13 bases between them. The CDR3 length is 15 residues. Germline V gives CDR1 MGHRA, CDR2 YSYEKL. CDR3 protein: CASSLLQGTNTEAFF. In nucleotides, the CDR3 is TGCGCCAGCAGCCTGCTACAGGGTACGAACACTGAAGCTTTCTTT.

The V gene is TRBV27, the J gene TRBJ2-7, with TRBD1 matching over 8 bases. This CDR3 has 13 amino acids. The trim removed 5 bases at V and 6 bases at J, leaving 6 bases unmatched. Germline lookup yields CDR1 MNHEY and CDR2 SMNVEV (reference sequence). The DNA of the CDR3 is TGTGCCAGCAGTCGACAGGGGTTATCCGAGCAGTACTTC. As protein: CASSRQGLSEQYF.